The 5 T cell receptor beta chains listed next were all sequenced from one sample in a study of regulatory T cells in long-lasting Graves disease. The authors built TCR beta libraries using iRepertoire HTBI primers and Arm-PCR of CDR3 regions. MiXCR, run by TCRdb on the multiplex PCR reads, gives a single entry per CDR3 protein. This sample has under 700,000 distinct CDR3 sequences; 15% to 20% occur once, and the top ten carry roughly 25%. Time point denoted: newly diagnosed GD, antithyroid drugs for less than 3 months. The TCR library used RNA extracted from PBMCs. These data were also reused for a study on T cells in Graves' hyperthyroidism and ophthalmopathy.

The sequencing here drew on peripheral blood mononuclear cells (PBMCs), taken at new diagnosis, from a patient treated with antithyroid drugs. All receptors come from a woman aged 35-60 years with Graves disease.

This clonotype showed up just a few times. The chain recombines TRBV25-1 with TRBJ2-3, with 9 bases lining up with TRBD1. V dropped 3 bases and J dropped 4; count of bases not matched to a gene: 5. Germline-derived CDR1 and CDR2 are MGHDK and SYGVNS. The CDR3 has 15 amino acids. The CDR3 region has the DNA TGTGCCAGCAGTGACCCCGGGACAGGGCCAGATACGCAGTATTTT. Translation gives CASSDPGTGPDTQYF.

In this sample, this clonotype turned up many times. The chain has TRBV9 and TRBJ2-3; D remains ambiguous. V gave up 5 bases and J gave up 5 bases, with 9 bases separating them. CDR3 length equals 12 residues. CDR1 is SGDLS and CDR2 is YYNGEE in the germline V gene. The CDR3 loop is CASSVDGDTQYF. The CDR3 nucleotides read TGTGCCAGCAGTGTGGACGGAGATACGCAGTATTTT.

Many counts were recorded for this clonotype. The CDR3 loop reads CSAEDGSTDTQYF. In DNA form, the CDR3 reads TGCAGTGCCGAGGACGGGAGCACAGATACGCAGTATTTT. The chain employs TRBV20-1 and TRBJ2-3; D is uncertain. This CDR3 contains 13 residues. Germline CDR1 is DFQATT and CDR2 is SNEGSKA (reference sequence). The germline V and J ends were trimmed by 6 bases and 0 bases, with 10 bases remaining between them.

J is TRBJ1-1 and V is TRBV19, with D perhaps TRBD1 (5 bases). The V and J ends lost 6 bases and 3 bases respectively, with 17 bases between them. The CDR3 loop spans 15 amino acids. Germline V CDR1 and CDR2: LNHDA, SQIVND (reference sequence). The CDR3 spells CASRGGNLPHTEAFF. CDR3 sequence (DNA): TGTGCCAGTAGGGGGGGGAATTTGCCACACACTGAAGCTTTCTTT.

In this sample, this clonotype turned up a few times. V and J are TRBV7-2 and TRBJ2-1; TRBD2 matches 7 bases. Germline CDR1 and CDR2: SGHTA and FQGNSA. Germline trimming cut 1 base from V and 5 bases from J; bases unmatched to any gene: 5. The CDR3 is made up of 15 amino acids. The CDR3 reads CASSLVIAGDNEQFF. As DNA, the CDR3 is TGTGCCAGCAGCTTAGTTATAGCGGGCGACAATGAGCAGTTCTTC.